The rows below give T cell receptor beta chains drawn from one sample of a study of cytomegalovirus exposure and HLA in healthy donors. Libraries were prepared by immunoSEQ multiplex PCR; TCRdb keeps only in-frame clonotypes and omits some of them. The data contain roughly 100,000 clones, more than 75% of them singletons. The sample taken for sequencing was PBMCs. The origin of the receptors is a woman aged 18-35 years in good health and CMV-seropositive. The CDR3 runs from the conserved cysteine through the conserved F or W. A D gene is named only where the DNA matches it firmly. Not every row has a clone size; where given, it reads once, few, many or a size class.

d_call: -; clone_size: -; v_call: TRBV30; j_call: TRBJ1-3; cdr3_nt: TGTGCCTGGACCCCAATTAAACACATCAGGAACACCGTATATTTT; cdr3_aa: CAWTPIKHIRNTVYF
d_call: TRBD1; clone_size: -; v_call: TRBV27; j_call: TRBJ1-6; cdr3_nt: TGTGCCAGCAGCCGCACAGGGGGCTCCTATAATTCACCCCTCCACTTT; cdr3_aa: CASSRTGGSYNSPLHF
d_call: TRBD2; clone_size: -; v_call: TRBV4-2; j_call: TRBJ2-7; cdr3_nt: TGTGCCAGCAGCCCCGGACTAGCGGAGGCCTACGAGCAGTACTTC; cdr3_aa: CASSPGLAEAYEQYF
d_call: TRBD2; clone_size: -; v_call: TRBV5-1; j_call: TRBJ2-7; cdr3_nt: TGCGCCAGCAGCTTGTCTAGCGGGAGTTCGGTCGAGCAGTACTTC; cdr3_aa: CASSLSSGSSVEQYF
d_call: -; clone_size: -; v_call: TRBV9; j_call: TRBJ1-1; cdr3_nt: TGTGCCAGCCAACTTAACCAAAACACTGAAGCTTTCTTT; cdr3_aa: CASQLNQNTEAFF
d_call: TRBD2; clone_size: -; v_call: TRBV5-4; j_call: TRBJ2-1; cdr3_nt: TGTGCCAGCAGCTTGGTCAGCGGGAGAGTGATCAATGAGCAGTTCTTC; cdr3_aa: CASSLVSGRVINEQFF
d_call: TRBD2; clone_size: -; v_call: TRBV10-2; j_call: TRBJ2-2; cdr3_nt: TGCGCCAGCAGGGAACTAGCGGGGGACACCGGGGAGCTGTTTTTT; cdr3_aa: CASRELAGDTGELFF
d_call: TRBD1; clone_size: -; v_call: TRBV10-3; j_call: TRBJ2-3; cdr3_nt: TGTGCCATTAAAGCCGGGACAGGGTTGGGGACCACAGATACGCAGTATTTT; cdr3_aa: CAIKAGTGLGTTDTQYF
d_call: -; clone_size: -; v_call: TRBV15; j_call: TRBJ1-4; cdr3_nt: TGTGCCACCAGTCCCAGCGACAGCCCTAATGAAAAACTGTTTTTT; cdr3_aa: CATSPSDSPNEKLFF
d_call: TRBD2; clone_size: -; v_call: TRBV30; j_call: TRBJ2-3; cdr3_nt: TGTGCCTGGAGTGTCTATGGGAGGGCGGGCACAGATACGCAGTATTTT; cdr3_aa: CAWSVYGRAGTDTQYF
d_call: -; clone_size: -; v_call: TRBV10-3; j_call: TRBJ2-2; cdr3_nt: TGTGCCATCAGTGGCGGGGCCGGGGAGCTGTTTTTT; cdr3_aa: CAISGGAGELFF
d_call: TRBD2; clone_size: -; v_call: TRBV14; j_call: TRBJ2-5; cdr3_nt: TGTGCCAGCAGCCCGGGACTAGCGGGAGGGCCCGAGACCCAGTACTTC; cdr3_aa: CASSPGLAGGPETQYF
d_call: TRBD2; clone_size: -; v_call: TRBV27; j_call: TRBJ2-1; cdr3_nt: TGTGCCAGCGAGTCATCAGGACTAGCGGGAGCCAATGAGCAGTTCTTC; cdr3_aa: CASESSGLAGANEQFF
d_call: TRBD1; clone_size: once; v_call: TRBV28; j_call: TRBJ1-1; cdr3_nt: TGTGCCAGCAGCCCAACCTGGGACAGGGTGGACACTGAAGCTTTCTTT; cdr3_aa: CASSPTWDRVDTEAFF
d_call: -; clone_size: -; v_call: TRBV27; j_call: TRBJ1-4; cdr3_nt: TGTGCCAGCACCCGGACACCTGCAACTAATGAAAAACTGTTTTTT; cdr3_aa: CASTRTPATNEKLFF
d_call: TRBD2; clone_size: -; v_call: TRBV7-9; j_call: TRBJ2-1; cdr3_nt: TGTGCCAGCAGCCGTATCAAGGGACTAGCGGGAGTTAATGAGCAGTTCTTC; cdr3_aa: CASSRIKGLAGVNEQFF
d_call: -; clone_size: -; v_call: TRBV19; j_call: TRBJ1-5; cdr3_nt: TGTGCCAGTAGTATAGGGACAGGCAATCAGCCCCAGCATTTT; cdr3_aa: CASSIGTGNQPQHF
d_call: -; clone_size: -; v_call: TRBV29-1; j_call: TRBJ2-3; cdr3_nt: TGCAGCGTTGGACAGGTGATAACAGATACGCAGTATTTT; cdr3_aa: CSVGQVITDTQYF
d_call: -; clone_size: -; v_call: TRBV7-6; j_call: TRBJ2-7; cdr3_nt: TGTGCCAGCAGCTTGAGCTCCTACGAGCAGTACTTC; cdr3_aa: CASSLSSYEQYF
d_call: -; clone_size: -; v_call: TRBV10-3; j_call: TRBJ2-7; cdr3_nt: TGTGCCATCAGTGAGATTAGTTTGGAGACGCCTGGGGAGCAGTACTTC; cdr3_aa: CAISEISLETPGEQYF
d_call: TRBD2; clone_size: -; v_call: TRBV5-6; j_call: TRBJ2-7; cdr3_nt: TGTGCCAGCAGCGGGACTAGTATTGGTAACGAGCAGTACTTC; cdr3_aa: CASSGTSIGNEQYF
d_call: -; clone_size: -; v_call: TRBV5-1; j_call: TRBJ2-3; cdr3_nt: TGCGCCAGCAGCTCGGGACTTAGCGGAGCCACAGATACGCAGTATTTT; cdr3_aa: CASSSGLSGATDTQYF
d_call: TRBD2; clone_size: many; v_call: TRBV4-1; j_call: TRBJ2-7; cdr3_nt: TGCGCCAGCAGTCTGACTAGCGGAATAACCTACGAGCAGTACTTC; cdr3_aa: CASSLTSGITYEQYF
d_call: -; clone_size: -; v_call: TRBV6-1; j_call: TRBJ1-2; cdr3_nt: TGTGCCAGCAGTGGGGGGGGGTTATATGGCTACACCTTC; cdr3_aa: CASSGGGLYGYTF
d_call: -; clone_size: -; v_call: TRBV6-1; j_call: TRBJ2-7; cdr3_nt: TGTGCCAGCAGTGAAAATGGGGCAGGCCGGTCGCAGTACTTC; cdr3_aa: CASSENGAGRSQYF
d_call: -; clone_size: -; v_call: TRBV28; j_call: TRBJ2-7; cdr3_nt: TGTGCCAGCAGCTCAGGGGCCCCTCCCTACGAGCAGTACTTC; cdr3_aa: CASSSGAPPYEQYF
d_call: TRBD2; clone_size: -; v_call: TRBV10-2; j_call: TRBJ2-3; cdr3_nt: TGCGCCGGACATAGCGGGAGCCCAGATACGCAGTATTTT; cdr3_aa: CAGHSGSPDTQYF
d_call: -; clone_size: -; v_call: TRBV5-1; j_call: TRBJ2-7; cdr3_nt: TGCGCCAGCAGCTTGGATACCACAGGGATGACTTACTACGAGCAGTACTTC; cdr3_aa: CASSLDTTGMTYYEQYF
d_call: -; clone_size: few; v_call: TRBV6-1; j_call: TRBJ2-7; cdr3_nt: TGTGCCAGCAGTTTCAAGGGGGCCTACGAGCAGTACTTC; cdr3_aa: CASSFKGAYEQYF
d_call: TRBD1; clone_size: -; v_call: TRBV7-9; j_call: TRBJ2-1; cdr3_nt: TGTGCCAGCAGCTTCCCCCCGGACAGGGTGGTCAATGAGCAGTTCTTC; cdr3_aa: CASSFPPDRVVNEQFF
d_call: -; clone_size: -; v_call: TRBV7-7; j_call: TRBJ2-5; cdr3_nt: TGTGCTAGCAGCTTAACGGGACACATGTACCAAGAGACCCAGTACTTC; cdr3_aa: CASSLTGHMYQETQYF
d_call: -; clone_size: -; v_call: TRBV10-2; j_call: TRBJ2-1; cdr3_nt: TGCGCCAGCCTCCCGGCGGAGACCTATGAGCAGTTCTTC; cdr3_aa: CASLPAETYEQFF
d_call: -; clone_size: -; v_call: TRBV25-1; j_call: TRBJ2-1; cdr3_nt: TGTGCCAGCAGTGAAGGGCTTGAGCAGTTCTTC; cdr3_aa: CASSEGLEQFF
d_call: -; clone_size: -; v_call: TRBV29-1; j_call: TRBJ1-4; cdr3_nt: TGCAGCGTTTCAGGGCTGGCTAATGAAAAACTGTTTTTT; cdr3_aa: CSVSGLANEKLFF
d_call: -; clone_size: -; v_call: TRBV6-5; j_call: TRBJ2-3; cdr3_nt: TGTGCCAGCAGTTACTCTAGCCTATACTTGGATACGCAGTATTTT; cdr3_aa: CASSYSSLYLDTQYF
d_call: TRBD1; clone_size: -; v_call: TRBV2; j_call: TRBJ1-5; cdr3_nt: TGTGCCAGCAACCCCGACAGGGGCTATAGGCAGCCCCAGCATTTT; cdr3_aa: CASNPDRGYRQPQHF
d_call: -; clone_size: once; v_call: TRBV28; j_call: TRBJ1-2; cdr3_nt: TGTGCCAGCAGTTCCCTTTGGGGCACCAACTATGGCTACACCTTC; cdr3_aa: CASSSLWGTNYGYTF
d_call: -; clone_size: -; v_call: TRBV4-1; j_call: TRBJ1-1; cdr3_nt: TGCGCCAGCAGCCAAGCAGGCAGAAACACTGAAGCTTTCTTT; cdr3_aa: CASSQAGRNTEAFF
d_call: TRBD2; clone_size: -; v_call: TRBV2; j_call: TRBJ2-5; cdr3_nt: TGTGCCAGCAGCGGTAGTGGGGGACTAGCGGGAGAGACCCAGTACTTC; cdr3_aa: CASSGSGGLAGETQYF
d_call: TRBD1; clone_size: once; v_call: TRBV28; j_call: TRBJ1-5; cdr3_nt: TGTGCCAGCAGTCGACAGGGGGGCCGGCAGCCCCAGCATTTT; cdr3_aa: CASSRQGGRQPQHF
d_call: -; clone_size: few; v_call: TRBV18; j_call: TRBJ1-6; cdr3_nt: TGTGCCAGCTCACCCCAGGGGATCGGCGAAGGAGGTTCACCCCTCCACTTT; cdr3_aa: CASSPQGIGEGGSPLHF
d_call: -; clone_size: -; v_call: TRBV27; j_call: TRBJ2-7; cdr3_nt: TGTGCCAGCAGTTTTGCCCGTCGAGGGTACGAGCAGTACTTC; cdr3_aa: CASSFARRGYEQYF
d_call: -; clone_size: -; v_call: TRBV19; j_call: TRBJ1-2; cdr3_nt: TGTGCCAGTAGTCCGGGACGGACTACCTATGGCTACACCTTC; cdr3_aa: CASSPGRTTYGYTF
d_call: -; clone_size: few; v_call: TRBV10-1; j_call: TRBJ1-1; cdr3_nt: TGCGCCAGCAGTGAAGGGGTTGGGACTGAAGCTTTCTTT; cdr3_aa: CASSEGVGTEAFF
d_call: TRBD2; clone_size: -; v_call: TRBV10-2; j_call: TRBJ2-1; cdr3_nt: TGCGCCAGCAGTGAGTCCGTACTAGCGGGCCCCTACAATGAGCAGTTCTTC; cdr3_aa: CASSESVLAGPYNEQFF